This T cell receptor beta chain was recorded in a study of read filtering for tumor transcriptome and immune sequencing. Background on the study: Transcriptome libraries were built from DNase-treated RNA. Per sample, TCR-region reads ranged about 4.05 to 11 million by IR-seq, roughly 85 to 1273 by RNA-seq.

Study observations and caveats: This fraction held mixed bone marrow immune cells after CD138-negative sorting. Compared with RNA-seq, IR-seq gave much higher clonotype depth and reliability.

The library was built from 400 to 500 ng RNA with molecular barcoded adaptors for alpha/delta and beta/gamma chains. TCRdb recomputed calls from the reads with MiXCR, one row per CDR3 protein. The sample contains 60,000 or so distinct CDR3 sequences, around 19% of which appear only once. This clonotype appeared many times. What it binds is not known. Germline lookup yields CDR1 LGHDT and CDR2 YNNKEL (reference sequence). The CDR3 spans 18 residues. With 0 bases clipped from V and 5 bases from J, the junction kept 13 bases outside the gene matches. The source of this sequence is a donor over 35 with multiple myeloma. The chain has TRBV3-1 and TRBJ2-5; 9 nucleotides match TRBD2. Source material: a population of CD138-negative cells sorted from bone marrow. The CDR3 DNA sequence: TGTGCCAGCAGCCAAGATTCACTTCGCGGGGGGGCCGGTGAGACCCAGTACTTC. Protein: CASSQDSLRGGAGETQYF.